This record covers a single T cell receptor (beta chain). These data belong to a study of blood T cell repertoires in COVID-19. Study overall: From T cells, B-cell-depleted T cells, or PBMCs came the material, which was cDNA or gDNA.

The CDR3 consists of 15 residues. Trimming removed 5 bases from V and 5 bases from J; junction bases left unmatched: 6. CDR1 and CDR2 from the germline V gene are LNHDA and SQIVND (reference sequence). Original processing notes: Amplification of reference gene primers was used by the study to estimate nucleated cell counts. Profiled with immunoSEQ multiplex PCR; TCRdb holds only in-frame clones, not every one. From that table come the V and J calls and clone size; the DNA was used to work out D and trimming. This table holds hundreds of thousands of clones, approximately 87% found once. V and J are TRBV19 and TRBJ1-5; 10 positions match TRBD1. What was sequenced was peripheral blood. The clonotype originates from a woman aged 45-65 years who had recovered from COVID-19. The CDR3 DNA is TGTGCCAGTAGTTCCGGGACAGGGGACTATCAGCCCCAGCATTTT. Translating it yields CASSSGTGDYQPQHF.